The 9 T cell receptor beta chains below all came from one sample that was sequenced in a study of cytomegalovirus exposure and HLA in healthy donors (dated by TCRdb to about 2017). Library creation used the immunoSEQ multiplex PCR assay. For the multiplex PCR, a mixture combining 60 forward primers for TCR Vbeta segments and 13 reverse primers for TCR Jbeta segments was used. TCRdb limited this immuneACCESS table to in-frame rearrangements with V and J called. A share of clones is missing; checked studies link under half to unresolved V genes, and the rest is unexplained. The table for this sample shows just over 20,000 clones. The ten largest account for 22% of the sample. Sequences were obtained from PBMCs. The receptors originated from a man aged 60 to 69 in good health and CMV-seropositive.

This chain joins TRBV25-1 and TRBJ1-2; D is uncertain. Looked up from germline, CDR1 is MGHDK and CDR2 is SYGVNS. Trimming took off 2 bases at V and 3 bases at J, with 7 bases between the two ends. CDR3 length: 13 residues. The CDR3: CASSEQSYYGYTF. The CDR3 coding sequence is TGTGCCAGCAGTGAACAGTCCTACTATGGCTACACCTTC.

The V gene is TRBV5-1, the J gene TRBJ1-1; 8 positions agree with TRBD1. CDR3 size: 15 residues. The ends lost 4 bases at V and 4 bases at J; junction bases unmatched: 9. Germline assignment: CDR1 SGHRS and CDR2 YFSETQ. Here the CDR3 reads CASSRTGIESTEAFF. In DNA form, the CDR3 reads TGCGCCAGCAGCCGGACAGGGATTGAGAGCACTGAAGCTTTCTTT.

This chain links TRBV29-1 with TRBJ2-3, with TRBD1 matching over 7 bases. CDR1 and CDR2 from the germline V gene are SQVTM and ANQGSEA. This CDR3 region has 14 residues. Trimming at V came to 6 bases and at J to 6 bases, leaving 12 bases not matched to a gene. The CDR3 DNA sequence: TGCAGCGTGGCCCCCGACAGGGTAGCGGATACGCAGTATTTT. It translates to CSVAPDRVADTQYF.

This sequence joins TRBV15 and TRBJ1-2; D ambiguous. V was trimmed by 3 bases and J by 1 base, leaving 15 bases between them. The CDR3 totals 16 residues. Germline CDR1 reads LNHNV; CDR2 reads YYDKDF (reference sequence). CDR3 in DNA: TGTGCCACCAGCAGCGGGCGGGTCAGGAGTAACTATGGCTACACCTTC. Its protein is CATSSGRVRSNYGYTF.

The CDR3 DNA reads TGTGCCTGGGCTACCGGACAGGGCAGTGACTATGGCTACACCTTC. Translation gives CAWATGQGSDYGYTF. The gene calls are TRBV30 and TRBJ1-2; 8 bases match TRBD1. This CDR3 spans 15 amino acids. Germline CDR1 and CDR2: GTSNPN and SVGIG (reference sequence). With 5 bases clipped from V and 3 bases from J, the junction kept 11 bases outside the gene matches.

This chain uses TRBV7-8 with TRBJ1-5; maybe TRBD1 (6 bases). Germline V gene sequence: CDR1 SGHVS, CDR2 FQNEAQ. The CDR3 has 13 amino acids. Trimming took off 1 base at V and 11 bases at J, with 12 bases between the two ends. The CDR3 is CASSLGTVRAQHF. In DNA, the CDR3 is TGTGCCAGCAGCTTAGGGACAGTAAGAGCCCAGCATTTT.

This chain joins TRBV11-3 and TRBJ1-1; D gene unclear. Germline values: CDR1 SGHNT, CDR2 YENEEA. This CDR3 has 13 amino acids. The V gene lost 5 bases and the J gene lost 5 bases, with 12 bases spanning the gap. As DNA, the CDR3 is TGTGCCAGCAGCCGCAGAACGGAGACTGAAGCTTTCTTT. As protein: CASSRRTETEAFF.

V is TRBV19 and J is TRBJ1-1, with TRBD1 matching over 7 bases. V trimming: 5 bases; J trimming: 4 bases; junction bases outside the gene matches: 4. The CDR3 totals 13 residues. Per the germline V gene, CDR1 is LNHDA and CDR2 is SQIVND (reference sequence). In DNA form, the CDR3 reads TGTGCCAGTAGTTTCAGGACAGGCACTGAAGCTTTCTTT. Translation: CASSFRTGTEAFF.

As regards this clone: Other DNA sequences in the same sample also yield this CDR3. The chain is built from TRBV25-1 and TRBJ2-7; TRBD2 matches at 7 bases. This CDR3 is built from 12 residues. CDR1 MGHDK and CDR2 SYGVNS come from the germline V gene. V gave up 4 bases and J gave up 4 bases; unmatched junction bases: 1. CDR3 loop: CASSASGYEQYF. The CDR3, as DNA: TGTGCCAGCAGTGCTAGCGGTTACGAGCAGTACTTC.